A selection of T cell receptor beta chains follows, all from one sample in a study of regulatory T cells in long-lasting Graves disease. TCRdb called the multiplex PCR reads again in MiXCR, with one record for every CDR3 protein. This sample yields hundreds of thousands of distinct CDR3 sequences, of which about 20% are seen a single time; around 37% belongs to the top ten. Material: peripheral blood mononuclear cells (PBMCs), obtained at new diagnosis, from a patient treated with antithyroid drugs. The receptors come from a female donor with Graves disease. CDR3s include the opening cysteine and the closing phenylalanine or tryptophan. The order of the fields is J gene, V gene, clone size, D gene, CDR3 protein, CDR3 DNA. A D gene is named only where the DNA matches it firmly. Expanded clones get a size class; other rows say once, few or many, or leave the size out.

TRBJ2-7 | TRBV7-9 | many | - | CASSSHREAGRHEQYF | TGTGCCAGCAGTTCCCACAGGGAGGCAGGGCGGCACGAGCAGTACTTC
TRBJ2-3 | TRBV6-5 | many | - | CASSYPQGGSTDTQYF | TGTGCCAGCAGTTACCCACAAGGCGGGAGCACAGATACGCAGTATTTT
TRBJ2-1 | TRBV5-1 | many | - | CASSLWGGHNEQFF | TGCGCCAGCAGCTTGTGGGGGGGGCACAATGAGCAGTTCTTC
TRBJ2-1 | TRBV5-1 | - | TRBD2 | CASSLAGFHEQFF | TGCGCCAGCAGCCTAGCGGGATTTCATGAGCAGTTCTTC
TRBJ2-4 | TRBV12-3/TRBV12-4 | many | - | CASSSQGGTSFLLAKNIQYF | TGTGCCAGCAGTTCCCAGGGGGGGACTTCCTTCCTCCTAGCCAAAAACATTCAGTACTTC
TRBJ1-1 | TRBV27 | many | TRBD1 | CASRREGGNTEAFF | TGTGCCAGCAGGCGGGAAGGGGGCAACACTGAAGCTTTCTTT
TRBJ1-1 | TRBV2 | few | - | CASSVGGPNTEAFF | TGTGCCAGCAGTGTAGGGGGGCCGAACACTGAAGCTTTCTTT
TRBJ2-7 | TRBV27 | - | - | CASRGKLGDSYEQYF | TGTGCCAGCAGAGGCAAATTGGGGGACTCCTACGAGCAGTACTTC
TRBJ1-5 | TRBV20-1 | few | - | CSASRGFKNQPQHF | TGCAGTGCTTCCAGGGGATTCAAGAATCAGCCCCAGCATTTT
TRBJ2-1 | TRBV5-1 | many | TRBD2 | CASSLVPGLAGDEQFF | TGCGCCAGCAGCTTGGTTCCGGGACTAGCGGGAGATGAGCAGTTCTTC
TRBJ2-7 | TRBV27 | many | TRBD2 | CASSITSGRATEQYF | TGTGCCAGCAGTATCACTAGCGGGAGGGCCACCGAGCAGTACTTC
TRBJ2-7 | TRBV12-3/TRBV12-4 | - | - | CASSPRGGGGNSYEQYF | TGTGCCAGCAGTCCACGGGGAGGAGGAGGGAACTCCTACGAGCAGTACTTC
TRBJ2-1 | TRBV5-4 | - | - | CAGSIQGPHNEQFF | TGTGCCGGCAGTATCCAGGGACCCCACAATGAGCAGTTCTTC
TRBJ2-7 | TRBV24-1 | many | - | CATSAGDYEQYF | TGTGCCACCAGTGCGGGTGACTACGAGCAGTACTTC
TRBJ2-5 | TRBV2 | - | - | CASTRGAGQTSETQYF | TGTGCCAGCACCAGAGGGGCAGGGCAGACTTCTGAGACCCAGTACTTC
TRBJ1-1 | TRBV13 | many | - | CASSQDSLEAFF | TGTGCCAGCAGCCAGGACAGTCTTGAAGCTTTCTTT
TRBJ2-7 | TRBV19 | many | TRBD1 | CASSIVAGGANYEQYF | TGTGCCAGTAGTATTGTCGCAGGGGGTGCTAACTACGAGCAGTACTTC
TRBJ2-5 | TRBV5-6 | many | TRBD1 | CASSAQGQGTQYF | TGTGCCAGCAGCGCGCAGGGACAGGGGACCCAGTACTTC
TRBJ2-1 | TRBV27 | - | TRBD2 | CASSLGPLAGGNNEQFF | TGTGCCAGCAGCTTAGGGCCCCTAGCGGGAGGGAACAATGAGCAGTTCTTC
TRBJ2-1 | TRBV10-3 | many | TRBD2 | CAISGSGLAGGDRGNEQFF | TGTGCCATCAGTGGATCGGGACTAGCGGGAGGGGACAGAGGGAATGAGCAGTTCTTC
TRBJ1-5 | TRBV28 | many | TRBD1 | CASGPRDRGLTRQPQHF | TGTGCCAGTGGTCCGCGGGACAGGGGTCTGACGAGGCAGCCCCAGCATTTT
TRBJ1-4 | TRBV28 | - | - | CASSPLGGEIDSEKLFF | TGTGCCAGCAGTCCCTTGGGAGGGGAAATAGATTCGGAAAAACTGTTTTTT
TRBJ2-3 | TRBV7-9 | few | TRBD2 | CASSSPPGLAGAPDTQYF | TGTGCCAGCAGCTCCCCCCCAGGCCTAGCGGGAGCCCCAGATACGCAGTATTTT
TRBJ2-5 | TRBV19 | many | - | CASSIDVRSEETQYF | TGTGCCAGTAGTATAGACGTCCGCAGCGAAGAGACCCAGTACTTC
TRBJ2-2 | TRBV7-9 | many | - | CASGLLAGITGELFF | TGTGCCAGCGGCCTTTTGGCGGGAATCACCGGGGAGCTGTTTTTT
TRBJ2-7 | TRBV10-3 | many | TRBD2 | CAISESGTSAYEQYF | TGTGCCATCAGTGAGTCGGGGACTAGCGCCTACGAGCAGTACTTC
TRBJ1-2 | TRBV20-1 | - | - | CSARDQVPNYGYTF | TGCAGTGCTAGAGATCAGGTACCTAACTATGGCTACACCTTC
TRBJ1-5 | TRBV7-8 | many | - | CASSLSSGQPQHF | TGTGCCAGCAGCTTGTCATCTGGGCAGCCCCAGCATTTT
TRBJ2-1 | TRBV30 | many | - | CAWDGRGNEQFF | TGTGCCTGGGACGGCAGGGGCAATGAGCAGTTCTTC
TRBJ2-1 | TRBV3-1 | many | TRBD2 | CASSQDVGLAGTYNEQFF | TGTGCCAGCAGCCAAGATGTGGGTTTAGCGGGAACGTACAATGAGCAGTTCTTC
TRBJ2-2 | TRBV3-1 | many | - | CASSQDRGTGELFF | TGTGCCAGCAGCCAAGACAGAGGCACCGGGGAGCTGTTTTTT
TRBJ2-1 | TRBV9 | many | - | CASSTNPGGDEQFF | TGTGCCAGCAGCACAAATCCCGGGGGCGATGAGCAGTTCTTC
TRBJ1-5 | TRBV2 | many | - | CASSERPSRINQPQHF | TGTGCCAGCAGTGAACGACCGTCTCGCATCAATCAGCCCCAGCATTTT